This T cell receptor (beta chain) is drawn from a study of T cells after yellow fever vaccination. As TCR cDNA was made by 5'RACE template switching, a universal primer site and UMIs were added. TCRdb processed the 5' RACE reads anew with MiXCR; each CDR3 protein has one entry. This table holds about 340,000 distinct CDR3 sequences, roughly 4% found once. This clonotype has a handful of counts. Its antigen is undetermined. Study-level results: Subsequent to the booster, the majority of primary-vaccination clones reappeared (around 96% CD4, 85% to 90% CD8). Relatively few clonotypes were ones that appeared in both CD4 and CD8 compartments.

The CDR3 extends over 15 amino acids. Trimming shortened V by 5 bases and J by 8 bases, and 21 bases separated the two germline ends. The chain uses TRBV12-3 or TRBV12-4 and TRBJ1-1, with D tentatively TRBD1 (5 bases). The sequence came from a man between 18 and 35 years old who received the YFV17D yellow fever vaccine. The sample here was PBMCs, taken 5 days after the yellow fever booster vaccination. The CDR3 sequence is CASSLGAELGGEAFF. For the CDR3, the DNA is TGTGCCAGCAGTCTTGGGGCGGAGTTAGGAGGAGAAGCTTTCTTT.